A single sample gave rise to the 8 T cell receptor beta chains below, sequenced in a study of Tregs in tolerant kidney transplant recipients. Profiled with immunoSEQ multiplex PCR; TCRdb holds only in-frame clones, not every one. The table includes around 230,000 clones, around 82% detected once. Sequenced: CD4+ T cells from blood. All receptors derive from a human donor in good health.

The chain couples TRBV5-4 to TRBJ1-2; weak D call: TRBD1 (6 bases). The CDR3 loop spans 14 amino acids. The germline V and J ends were trimmed by 4 bases and 2 bases, with 12 bases remaining between them. CDR1 is SGHNT, CDR2 YYREEE, per germline (reference sequence). CDR3 DNA sequence: TGTGCCAGCAGCCCGGACAGATTAAACTATGGCTACACCTTC. Protein sequence: CASSPDRLNYGYTF. Based on the CDR3 plus reference TRBV5-4 and TRBJ1-2, the full variable domain is ETGVTQSPTHLIKTRGQQVTLRCSSQSGHNTVSWYQQALGQGPQFIFQYYREEENGRGNFPPRFSGLQFPNYSSELNVNALELDDSALYLCASSPDRLNYGYTFGSGTRLTVV.

V gene TRBV5-5 combines with J gene TRBJ1-1; a weak D match, TRBD1 (5 bases). V lost 1 base to trimming and J lost 5 bases, with 12 bases between them. This CDR3 spans 14 amino acids. From germline, CDR1 is SGHKS and CDR2 YYEKEE (reference sequence). CDR3 loop: CASSLWGDNTEAFF. DNA of the CDR3: TGTGCCAGCAGCTTGTGGGGGGATAATACTGAAGCTTTCTTT.

J is TRBJ2-2 and V is TRBV5-8, with D maybe TRBD1 (5 bases). The V end lost 2 bases, the J end lost 1 base, and 21 bases lay between the germline ends. Germline-derived CDR1 and CDR2 are SGHTS and YDEGEE. The CDR3 runs to 19 residues. DNA for the CDR3: TGTGCCAGCAGCTTCGTCGTAGTTCTGGGGCAGATGAACACCGGGGAGCTGTTTTTT. Translating gives CASSFVVVLGQMNTGELFF.

The V gene is TRBV4-2, the J gene TRBJ2-1; no definite D call. Trimming stripped 3 bases from V and 7 bases from J, with 7 bases between. Germline loops: CDR1 LGHNA, CDR2 YNFKEQ. CDR3 length: 12 amino acids. The CDR3 loop is CASSHRLNEQFF. CDR3 sequence (DNA): TGTGCCAGCAGCCACCGTTTAAATGAGCAGTTCTTC.

This chain's CDR3 is CASSSGTRETQYF. The CDR3 nucleotides are TGTGCCAGCAGCTCGGGGACGAGGGAGACCCAGTACTTC. This chain uses TRBV5-4 with TRBJ2-5, with D perhaps TRBD1 or TRBD2 (5 bases each). From germline, CDR1 is SGHNT and CDR2 YYREEE (reference sequence). The V and J ends lost 3 bases and 5 bases respectively, with 11 bases between them. The CDR3 is 13 amino acids.

This chain links TRBV18 with TRBJ2-2, with D hard to call. The V gene's germline CDR1 is KGHSH and CDR2 LQKENI. The CDR3 is 15 residues long. V was clipped by 8 bases and J by 1 base, with 14 bases between them. The CDR3 region has the DNA TGTGCCAGCCACCACCCCGACCAGAACACCGGGGAGCTGTTTTTT. It translates to CASHHPDQNTGELFF.

Remarks on this clone: At one end the junction does not follow the germline gene, possibly because of a read error. This same CDR3 is encoded by further DNA sequences in the sample. V usage is TRBV29-1 and J usage is TRBJ2-7; D is perhaps TRBD2 (5 bases). The CDR3 sequence is 14 residues long. Germline CDR1 reads SQVTM; CDR2 reads ANQGSEA. In nucleotides, the CDR3 is TGTAGCGTTGCCGACCAGGTGATCACTTACGAGCAGTACTTC. This sequence encodes CSVADQVITYEQYF.

The chain has TRBV30 and TRBJ2-5; D gene ambiguous. V gave up 4 bases and J gave up 1 base, with 10 bases separating them. The CDR3 totals 13 residues. In germline, CDR1 is GTSNPN, CDR2 SVGIG (reference sequence). The CDR3 nucleotides read TGTGCCTGGAAGGGTAGGGCCCAAGAGACCCAGTACTTC. Amino acids: CAWKGRAQETQYF.